This T cell receptor (beta chain) was sequenced during a study of T cells in Graves' hyperthyroidism and ophthalmopathy. Study as a whole: Peripheral blood was acquired at first diagnosis, ahead of any therapy whatsoever.

The CDR3 is 14 residues long. CDR1 and CDR2 (germline): MNHEY, SVGEGT. This clonotype was seen ten or more times. A read error may be the cause here, since a much bigger clone is one base away. The TCR beta CDR3 regions underwent amplification using RNA transcripts as the source. When the TCR CDR3 underwent first-round RT-PCR, the HTBI primer set was used. TCRdb re-analysed the multiplex PCR reads in MiXCR, keeping a single row per CDR3 protein. The sample lists around 340,000 distinct CDR3 sequences; approximately 18% were seen once. Uncontrolled infections, other autoimmune diseases, pregnancy or lactation led to exclusion of patients.

The sequence was obtained from a woman in her thirties or forties with Graves' ophthalmopathy. V is TRBV6-2 or TRBV6-3 and J is TRBJ2-7; D is unresolved. The specimen sequenced was blood. In DNA form, the CDR3 reads TGTGCCAGCAGTTACTTAAGTAAGAACTACGTGCAGTACTTC. It specifies CASSYLSKNYVQYF.